The 29 T cell receptor beta chains reported below all come from one sample, sequenced in a study of vaccination and CD4 T cells after COVID-19. For these TCRs, the target antigens are not known. Treatment given: approximately 11-day PBMC culture with coronavirus spike peptide pools or control peptides (ViraFEST assay). With the Oncomine TCR Beta short-read assay, DNA from cultured CD4+ T cells was sequenced. Each CDR3 protein gets one entry after TCRdb re-called the PCR reads with MiXCR. Here the sample spans 4,500 to 5,000 distinct CDR3 sequences, under 80% being singletons. The sequencing sample was made of CD4+ T cells from blood, cultured in vitro. These receptor sequences come from a human donor who had recovered from COVID-19.

This clonotype has only one observation. V is TRBV7-2 and J is TRBJ1-6; D perhaps matches TRBD1 (6 bases). This CDR3 comprises 15 residues. The germline gives CDR1 SGHTA, CDR2 FQGNSA. V was cut by 5 bases and J by 3 bases, with 11 bases left in between. CDR3 nucleotide sequence: TGTGCCAGCAGCCGAGTCAGGGGCTATAATTCACCCCTCCACTTT. Protein: CASSRVRGYNSPLHF.

The chain recombines TRBV2 with TRBJ2-7; no clear D gene. Trimming left V 6 bases short and J 3 bases short, with 12 bases between. Per germline, CDR1 SNHLY and CDR2 FYNNEI. The CDR3 runs 13 residues. In DNA form, the CDR3 reads TGTGCCAGCAGGGGTTTTGGAAGCTACGAGCAGTACTTC. As protein: CASRGFGSYEQYF.

This chain links TRBV3-1 with TRBJ1-2; TRBD1 aligns across 8 bases. The CDR3 sequence is 14 residues long. Germline V CDR1 and CDR2: LGHDT, YNNKEL (reference sequence). The ends lost 3 bases at V and 4 bases at J; junction bases unmatched: 4. The CDR3 here is CASSQMDRAYGYTF. The CDR3 region has the DNA TGTGCCAGCAGCCAGATGGACAGGGCCTATGGCTACACCTTC.

This chain connects TRBV20-1 to TRBJ2-7; 9 bases match TRBD2. The CDR3 length is 17 residues. V trimming: 3 bases; J trimming: 3 bases; junction bases outside the gene matches: 15. Germline values: CDR1 DFQATT, CDR2 SNEGSKA (reference sequence). The CDR3 nucleotides are TGCAGTGCTAGTCCCAGCGGGGGGACCACTTTACACTACGAGCAGTACTTC. Translation: CSASPSGGTTLHYEQYF.

The V call is TRBV7-3, the J call TRBJ1-1, with TRBD1 matching over 9 bases. This CDR3 comprises 15 residues. With V trimmed by 4 bases and J by 3 bases, 6 bases remained unmatched. Germline V gene data show CDR1 as SGHTA and CDR2 as FQGTGA. This chain's CDR3 is CASSSTTGGDTEAFF. CDR3 nucleotides: TGTGCCAGCAGCTCCACGACAGGGGGGGACACTGAAGCTTTCTTT. The full variable domain, with the rest looked up from reference TRBV7-3 and TRBJ1-1, is GAGVSQTPSNKVTEKGKYVELRCDPISGHTALYWYRQSLGQGPEFLIYFQGTGAADDSGLPNDRFFAVRPEGSVSTLKIQRTERGDSAVYLCASSSTTGGDTEAFFGQGTRLTVV.

In this sample, this clonotype turned up a few times. CDR3 amino acids: CASSSLDRGTEAFF. The CDR3 DNA follows: TGTGCCAGCAGCTCCCTCGACAGGGGGACTGAAGCTTTCTTT. This chain joins TRBV7-2 and TRBJ1-1; 9 nucleotides agree with TRBD1. With V trimmed by 4 bases and J by 5 bases, 5 bases remained unmatched. Germline V gene data show CDR1 as SGHTA and CDR2 as FQGNSA. The CDR3 has 14 amino acids.

This rearrangement joins TRBV6-1 to TRBJ1-2; perhaps TRBD1 as D (6 bases). Germline V gives CDR1 MNHNS, CDR2 SASEGT. V was trimmed by 5 bases and J by 4 bases, leaving 14 bases between them. This CDR3 is built from 14 residues. The chain's CDR3 is CASSTGGLPYGYTF. For the CDR3, the DNA is TGTGCCAGCAGTACGGGGGGGCTCCCCTATGGCTACACCTTC.

This clonotype has a single count. CDR3 DNA: TGTGCCAGCAGCTTACGTGCTAGCGGGCCCGTAGCCAAAAACATTCAGTACTTC. It translates to CASSLRASGPVAKNIQYF. The chain uses TRBV7-2 and TRBJ2-4; 8 bases align to TRBD2. The length of the CDR3 is 18 residues. V lost 2 bases to trimming and J lost 0 bases; unmatched junction nucleotides: 9. Per the germline V gene, CDR1 is SGHTA and CDR2 is FQGNSA. Drawing the rest from reference TRBV7-2 and TRBJ2-4, the complete variable domain is GAGVSQSPSNKVTEKGKDVELRCDPISGHTALYWYRQSLGQGLEFLIYFQGNSAPDKSGLPSDRFSAERTGGSVSTLTIQRTQQEDSAVYLCASSLRASGPVAKNIQYFGAGTRLSVL.

This sequence joins TRBV20-1 and TRBJ1-3; D remains ambiguous. This CDR3 region has 14 residues. Germline values: CDR1 DFQATT, CDR2 SNEGSKA (reference sequence). Trimming cost V 4 bases and J 0 bases, with 10 bases left between them. The CDR3, as DNA: TGCAGTGCTATCCATCCGGGCTCTGGAAACACCATATATTTT. It yields the protein CSAIHPGSGNTIYF.

This clonotype was counted once. The V and J genes are TRBV7-2 and TRBJ2-5; D is undetermined. Germline loops: CDR1 SGHTA, CDR2 FQGNSA. The CDR3 runs to 14 residues. Trimming took 1 base from V and 3 from J, leaving 9 bases between them. CDR3 in amino acids: CASSLVAAEETQYF. As DNA, the CDR3 is TGTGCCAGCAGCTTAGTGGCAGCCGAAGAGACCCAGTACTTC.

The rearrangement links TRBV27 to TRBJ1-1; TRBD1 matches at 7 bases. The CDR3 extends over 15 amino acids. Germline V gives CDR1 MNHEY, CDR2 SMNVEV (reference sequence). The junction had 12 bases not matched to a gene; V was cut back by 5 bases and J by 6 bases. The CDR3 here is CASSSRRTGGAEAFF. The CDR3, as DNA: TGTGCCAGCAGTAGCCGGAGGACAGGCGGTGCTGAAGCTTTCTTT.

In nucleotides, the CDR3 is TGCAGTGCTGTCACTAGGCAAGAGACCCAGTACTTC. It encodes CSAVTRQETQYF. The J gene is TRBJ2-5, the V gene TRBV20-1; maybe TRBD2 (5 bases). The CDR3 covers 12 residues. Germline-derived CDR1 and CDR2 are DFQATT and SNEGSKA (reference sequence). V shed 5 bases and J shed 2 bases, with 9 bases lying between them.

Here the CDR3 reads CASSLRLAGVITGELFF. As DNA, the CDR3 is TGTGCCAGCAGTTTACGACTAGCGGGGGTTATCACCGGGGAGCTGTTTTTT. This rearrangement joins TRBV6-2 or TRBV6-3 to TRBJ2-2; 12 bases are a match to TRBD2. The CDR3 length is 17 residues. J was trimmed by 4 bases and V by 4 bases; bases with no gene match: 7. Germline assignment: CDR1 MNHEY and CDR2 SVGEGT.

The chain links TRBV10-3 to TRBJ1-5; D is unresolved. Per the germline V gene, CDR1 is ENHRY and CDR2 is SYGVKD. The CDR3 sequence is 12 residues long. Between the trimmed V and J ends, which lost 6 bases and 1 base, there was a span of 4 bases. The CDR3 DNA is TGTGCCATCAGGGACAGCAATCAGCCCCAGCATTTT. Translating it yields CAIRDSNQPQHF.

This clonotype came up a few times. The genes are TRBV7-6 and TRBJ2-2, with 11 bases identical to TRBD1. Germline V lookup: CDR1 SGHVS, CDR2 FNYEAQ. The ends lost 4 bases at V and 8 bases at J; junction bases unmatched: 3. This CDR3 is 14 amino acids long. This CDR3 reads CASSSGQGDGELFF. The CDR3 region has the DNA TGTGCCAGCAGCTCGGGACAGGGGGATGGGGAGCTGTTTTTT.

The J gene is TRBJ2-3, the V gene TRBV11-3, with 7 nucleotides matching TRBD2. This CDR3 contains 18 residues. Per the germline V gene, CDR1 is SGHNT and CDR2 is YENEEA. Trimming took 3 bases from V and 0 from J; bases not matched to a gene: 12. CDR3: CASSFAVPLAESTDTQYF. CDR3 DNA: TGTGCCAGCAGCTTCGCTGTCCCCCTAGCGGAAAGCACAGATACGCAGTATTTT. Full variable domain (remainder filled in from reference TRBV11-3 and TRBJ2-3): EAGVVQSPRYKIIEKKQPVAFWCNPISGHNTLYWYLQNLGQGPELLIRYENEEAVDDSQLPKDRFSAERLKGVDSTLKIQPAELGDSAVYLCASSFAVPLAESTDTQYFGPGTRLTVL.

The J gene is TRBJ2-7, the V gene TRBV27, with 8 bases that match TRBD1. Germline V gene lookup returns CDR1 MNHEY and CDR2 SMNVEV (reference sequence). The CDR3 has 15 amino acids. V was pared by 8 bases and J by 6 bases, with 15 bases of the junction left unmatched. CDR3 nucleotide sequence: TGTGCCAGCGGTGTCCGACAGGGGAGCTCGGGCGAGCAGTACTTC. This translates into CASGVRQGSSGEQYF.

This clonotype was detected a few times. This sequence joins TRBV20-1 and TRBJ1-1; the D is unclear. From germline, CDR1 is DFQATT and CDR2 SNEGSKA (reference sequence). V gave up 0 bases and J gave up 5 bases, with 16 bases separating them. The CDR3 has 15 residues. The CDR3 bases are TGCAGTGCTAGAGATCAGGTCTCATTAAAGACTGAAGCTTTCTTT. Translating it yields CSARDQVSLKTEAFF.

This clonotype was seen only a few times. The J gene is TRBJ2-6, the V gene TRBV20-1, with D possibly TRBD1 on 5 matching bases. V lost 6 bases to trimming and J lost 4 bases, with 16 bases between them. This CDR3 comprises 15 residues. Germline CDR1 reads DFQATT; CDR2 reads SNEGSKA (reference sequence). CDR3 in amino acids: CSAHYPGIGANVLTF. The DNA for the CDR3 is TGCAGTGCACACTATCCAGGGATAGGGGCCAACGTCCTGACTTTC.

For the CDR3, the DNA is TGTGCCAGCAGTTTGGGACATGGGGCAGGACAAGAGACCCAGTACTTC. Residues: CASSLGHGAGQETQYF. The rearrangement uses TRBV6-5 and TRBJ2-5; tentative D call: TRBD1 (6 bases). Trimming removed 4 bases from V and 2 bases from J, with 17 bases in between. The CDR3 runs 16 residues. In germline, CDR1 is MNHEY, CDR2 SVGAGI.

The chain uses TRBV20-1 and TRBJ2-3; 8 bases align to TRBD2. V lost 1 base, J lost 2 bases, and 5 bases stayed unmatched. Germline lookup yields CDR1 DFQATT and CDR2 SNEGSKA (reference sequence). This CDR3 comprises 15 residues. DNA of the CDR3: TGCAGTGCTAGAGGCCGAGCGGGGGACACAGATACGCAGTATTTT. It yields the protein CSARGRAGDTDTQYF.

The genes are TRBV2 and TRBJ2-7, with D possibly TRBD2 on 6 matching bases. The CDR3 spans 14 residues. Trimming left V 3 bases short and J 6 bases short, with 15 bases between. Germline lookup yields CDR1 SNHLY and CDR2 FYNNEI. DNA of the CDR3: TGTGCCAGCAGTGACCCAAGGGAGGTATCCGAGCAGTACTTC. It codes for CASSDPREVSEQYF.

The chain couples TRBV24-1 to TRBJ2-5; D gene ambiguous. Germline-derived CDR1 and CDR2 are KGHDR and SFDVKD. The V and J ends lost 1 base and 4 bases respectively, with 3 bases between them. There are 12 residues in the CDR3. CDR3 sequence (DNA): TGTGCCACCAGTGATTTAGGAGAGACCCAGTACTTC. Translating gives CATSDLGETQYF.

The V gene is TRBV19, the J gene TRBJ2-7; D perhaps matches TRBD2 (6 bases). Germline-derived CDR1 and CDR2 are LNHDA and SQIVND (reference sequence). The V gene lost 1 base and the J gene lost 6 bases, with 16 bases spanning the gap. The CDR3 runs 15 residues. The CDR3 DNA follows: TGTGCCAGTAGTATAGTGGCGGGTCTGGAGGGCGAGCAGTACTTC. This gives the protein CASSIVAGLEGEQYF.

Sample share makes this clonotype medium-sized. V and J are TRBV7-2 and TRBJ1-2, with TRBD1 as a possible D gene (5 bases). CDR3 length: 17 amino acids. The V end lost 5 bases, the J end lost 0 bases, and 19 bases lay between the germline ends. Looked up from germline, CDR1 is SGHTA and CDR2 is FQGNSA. This chain's CDR3 is CASSHIYNRQTNYGYTF. CDR3 coding DNA: TGTGCCAGCAGCCATATCTACAACAGGCAAACTAACTATGGCTACACCTTC. Supplemented by reference TRBV7-2 and TRBJ1-2, the full variable domain reads GAGVSQSPSNKVTEKGKDVELRCDPISGHTALYWYRQSLGQGLEFLIYFQGNSAPDKSGLPSDRFSAERTGGSVSTLTIQRTQQEDSAVYLCASSHIYNRQTNYGYTFGSGTRLTVV.

Only one count was recorded for this clonotype. V gene TRBV5-1 combines with J gene TRBJ1-6; perhaps TRBD1 as D (5 bases). Trimming pared 4 bases from V and 9 bases from J, leaving 20 bases between. This CDR3 contains 16 residues. Germline-derived CDR1 and CDR2 are SGHRS and YFSETQ. As DNA, the CDR3 is TGCGCCAGCAGCGAGGGGCGGCTTCAATTGCGTTCACCCCTCCACTTT. It yields the protein CASSEGRLQLRSPLHF.

This clonotype has only one observation. This sequence joins TRBV5-1 and TRBJ2-7, with 9 bases fitting TRBD1. The germline CDR1 and CDR2 sequences are SGHRS and YFSETQ. The V segment lost 4 bases and the J segment 0 bases; nucleotides outside the gene matches: 5. This CDR3 contains 15 residues. CDR3 amino acids: CASSVGQGISYEQYF. CDR3 in DNA: TGCGCCAGCAGCGTAGGACAGGGGATCTCCTACGAGCAGTACTTC.

This sequence joins TRBV7-2 and TRBJ2-1; TRBD2 matches 13 bases. Germline loops: CDR1 SGHTA, CDR2 FQGNSA. The CDR3 length is 16 residues. The V and J ends lost 5 bases and 2 bases, in that order; junction bases with no gene match: 3. The CDR3: CASSPGLAGAYNEQFF. CDR3 DNA: TGTGCCAGCAGCCCCGGACTAGCGGGAGCCTACAATGAGCAGTTCTTC.

CDR3 sequence (DNA): TGTGCCAGCAGAGACGAATTTGCTTCACCCCTCCACTTT. As protein: CASRDEFASPLHF. The chain is built from TRBV6-1 and TRBJ1-6; D remains ambiguous. The germline V gene encodes CDR1 MNHNS and CDR2 SASEGT. The ends were cut back, 6 bases at V and 9 bases at J, with 12 bases in the middle. This CDR3 is built from 13 residues.